Listed here are 8 T cell receptor beta chains from one sample, sequenced in a study of blood T cells in healthy people across ages. Next came a second PCR, run for roughly 6 to 11 cycles, which used a sample-barcoded 5' primer along with a J-beta primer mix. TCRdb recomputed calls from the 5' RACE reads with MiXCR, one row per CDR3 protein. The sample shows approximately 800,000 distinct CDR3 sequences, around 24% of them seen only once. The same sample was also studied in work on T cells of mothers and their children.

The specimen was blood. The receptors were gathered from a boy aged 5-17 years in good health.

This clonotype appeared a few times. The chain carries TRBV12-3 or TRBV12-4 and TRBJ2-2, with 10 bases identical to TRBD2. This CDR3 has 15 residues. V gave up 7 bases and J gave up 4 bases; unmatched junction bases: 6. The CDR3 reads CASTTLAGATGELFF. The CDR3 bases are TGTGCCAGCACTACGCTAGCGGGAGCCACCGGGGAGCTGTTTTTT.

This chain's CDR3 is CASSVSTAPNSGANVLTF. The CDR3 DNA is TGCGCCAGCAGCGTATCGACAGCGCCCAACTCTGGGGCCAACGTCCTGACTTTC. The rearrangement uses TRBV5-1 and TRBJ2-6, with a possible D match to TRBD1 (5 bases). Germline assignment: CDR1 SGHRS and CDR2 YFSETQ. V lost 4 bases to trimming and J lost 0 bases, with 17 bases between them. CDR3 size: 18 residues.

This clonotype was observed a single time. The rearrangement links TRBV20-1 to TRBJ2-3; D may be TRBD2 (5 bases). Trimming pared 6 bases from V and 6 bases from J, leaving 19 bases between. The CDR3 consists of 14 residues. The germline V gene has CDR1 DFQATT and CDR2 SNEGSKA (reference sequence). CDR3 sequence (DNA): TGCAGTGCCCCGCGGGTGGACTCTCAGGATACGCAGTATTTT. Translating it yields CSAPRVDSQDTQYF.

This clonotype was seen a few times. This chain connects TRBV7-9 to TRBJ1-4; D is unclear. The CDR3 is 14 residues long. The V end lost 3 bases, the J end lost 8 bases, and 13 bases lay between the germline ends. CDR1 is SEHNR and CDR2 is FQNEAQ in the germline V gene (reference sequence). CDR3 residues: CASSFAGIAEKLFF. DNA for the CDR3: TGTGCCAGCAGCTTTGCAGGTATCGCGGAAAAACTGTTTTTT.

This chain joins TRBV6-5 and TRBJ1-4, with D uncertain. This CDR3 spans 15 amino acids. Trimming cost V 0 bases and J 3 bases, with 8 bases left between them. Germline CDR1 is MNHEY and CDR2 is SVGAGI. The CDR3 DNA sequence: TGTGCCAGCAGTTACTCGAGTATGGCTAATGAAAAACTGTTTTTT. Translating it yields CASSYSSMANEKLFF.

This clonotype has only a few counts. The chain links TRBV10-3 to TRBJ1-6; a weak D match, TRBD1 (6 bases). Trimming shortened V by 6 bases and J by 13 bases, and 13 bases separated the two germline ends. The germline V gene encodes CDR1 ENHRY and CDR2 SYGVKD. CDR3 length equals 12 residues. The CDR3 DNA follows: TGTGCCATCAGCGAGACCCAGGGGCCCCTCCACTTT. It yields the protein CAISETQGPLHF.

Here the CDR3 reads CASSSTSSGSYNEQFF. CDR3 coding DNA: TGTGCCAGCAGCTCAACGAGTAGCGGGTCCTACAATGAGCAGTTCTTC. The chain is built from TRBV13 and TRBJ2-1; 7 bases match TRBD2. This CDR3 has 16 amino acids. CDR1 and CDR2 from the germline V gene are PRHDT and FYEKMQ (reference sequence). J gave up 1 base and V 4 bases, and 7 bases lay outside the gene matches. The full variable domain, in which reference TRBV13 and TRBJ2-1 provide the parts outside the CDR3, is AAGVIQSPRHLIKEKRETATLKCYPIPRHDTVYWYQQGPGQDPQFLISFYEKMQSDKGSIPDRFSAQQFSDYHSELNMSSLELGDSALYFCASSSTSSGSYNEQFFGPGTRLTVL.

This clonotype was recorded many times. V is TRBV29-1 and J is TRBJ1-1; D not certain. V was shortened by 6 bases and J by 2 bases, with 10 bases between the two germline ends. This CDR3 has 12 amino acids. The germline V gene encodes CDR1 SQVTM and CDR2 ANQGSEA. The CDR3 spells CSVTVVNTEAFF. As DNA, the CDR3 is TGCAGCGTAACAGTGGTTAACACTGAAGCTTTCTTT. Variable domain in full (rest from reference TRBV29-1 and TRBJ1-1): SAVISQKPSRDICQRGTSLTIQCQVDSQVTMMFWYRQQPGQSLTLIATANQGSEATYESGFVIDKFPISRPNLTFSTLTVSNMSPEDSSIYLCSVTVVNTEAFFGQGTRLTVV.